This T cell receptor (beta chain) derives from a study of T cell responses to AZD1222 COVID-19 vaccine. Study findings and constraints: Only six or seven AZD1222 recipients tested seropositive at baseline. Spike was spanned by vaccine-associated CD4 TCRs, which were dominant at 160-218 and 743-854. In the spike-specific TCR repertoire, nearly half reportedly target unmutated variant regions.

To note about this clone: Its target is unknown.

Some clones are missing from TCRdb's copy, which holds only in-frame ones; the method was immunoSEQ multiplex PCR. The table has 200,000 to 250,000 clones, roughly 94% seen once. The V and J ends lost 3 bases and 2 bases, in that order; junction bases with no gene match: 4. The germline gives CDR1 SEHNR, CDR2 FQNEAQ (reference sequence). The CDR3 is 14 residues long. Sequencing used peripheral blood, obtained 28 days after the second dose of the MenACWY control vaccine. V gene TRBV7-9 combines with J gene TRBJ2-7; TRBD1 agrees at 7 bases. This receptor was taken from an adult who received the MenACWY meningococcal vaccine as a control. CDR3 bases: TGTGCCAGCAGCTTCCGGGACAGCCCCTACGAGCAGTACTTC. Encoded protein: CASSFRDSPYEQYF.